The rows below give T cell receptor beta chains drawn from one sample of a study of breast tumors, draining lymph nodes, adjacent tissues. MiXCR, run by TCRdb on the multiplex PCR reads, gives a single entry per CDR3 protein. The sample lists 150,000 to 200,000 distinct CDR3 sequences, approximately 30% occurring once. The sequenced sample consisted of axillary lymph node tissue. These TCRs come from a female donor with breast cancer. Some clones in this sample may be carry-over from other donors' samples. Each CDR3 is given with its conserved first and last residue. The order of the fields is J gene, V gene, CDR3 protein.

j_gene: TRBJ2-7
v_gene: TRBV14
CDR3aa: CASSQAGRENYEQYF

j_gene: TRBJ1-4
v_gene: TRBV7-9
CDR3aa: CASSLGDLLNEKLFF

j_gene: TRBJ2-3
v_gene: TRBV20-1
CDR3aa: CSAWSTYQGSTDTQYF

j_gene: TRBJ1-2
v_gene: TRBV27
CDR3aa: CASSFSGGPGYTF

j_gene: TRBJ2-3
v_gene: TRBV20-1
CDR3aa: CSAGSDRGRPYF

j_gene: TRBJ1-4
v_gene: TRBV7-2
CDR3aa: CASSHRQGGSEKLFF

j_gene: TRBJ1-6
v_gene: TRBV7-9
CDR3aa: CASSLATGMNSPLHF

j_gene: TRBJ1-1
v_gene: TRBV20-1
CDR3aa: CSAGGTYVNTEAFF

j_gene: TRBJ2-2
v_gene: TRBV11-1
CDR3aa: CASSYYGLAGNGELFF

j_gene: TRBJ2-3
v_gene: TRBV7-2
CDR3aa: CASSGRDFARYTQYF

j_gene: TRBJ1-2
v_gene: TRBV14
CDR3aa: CASSLGPHTRGYTF

j_gene: TRBJ2-6
v_gene: TRBV2
CDR3aa: CASSPGIAGANVLTF

j_gene: TRBJ2-7
v_gene: TRBV11-2
CDR3aa: CASSLGVGAYEQYF

j_gene: TRBJ2-5
v_gene: TRBV13
CDR3aa: CASSEGTSGRSQETQYF

j_gene: TRBJ2-5
v_gene: TRBV7-9
CDR3aa: CASSASGTTQYF

j_gene: TRBJ1-5
v_gene: TRBV5-6
CDR3aa: CASSLRGSNQPQHF

j_gene: TRBJ1-2
v_gene: TRBV29-1
CDR3aa: CSVEGLVSYGYTF

j_gene: TRBJ2-3
v_gene: TRBV12-5
CDR3aa: CASVGTGGLAGGGHPTDTQYF

j_gene: TRBJ1-4
v_gene: TRBV14
CDR3aa: CASSQEYAGLAMGKLFF

j_gene: TRBJ2-2
v_gene: TRBV7-9
CDR3aa: CASSAGTGNTGELFF

j_gene: TRBJ2-7
v_gene: TRBV19
CDR3aa: CAGSISRDEQYF

j_gene: TRBJ2-7
v_gene: TRBV29-1
CDR3aa: CSVAFGGASYEQYF

j_gene: TRBJ2-7
v_gene: TRBV18
CDR3aa: CASSPSDRVNFYEQYF

j_gene: TRBJ2-3
v_gene: TRBV7-6
CDR3aa: CASSLEAEGGPDTQYF

j_gene: TRBJ1-2
v_gene: TRBV7-2
CDR3aa: CASSPPGDRGYGYPF

j_gene: TRBJ1-3
v_gene: TRBV28
CDR3aa: CASSSGAGAWGNTIYF

j_gene: TRBJ1-4
v_gene: TRBV7-2
CDR3aa: CASSLATGTSEKLFF

j_gene: TRBJ1-2
v_gene: TRBV28
CDR3aa: CASSFPGAYGYTF

j_gene: TRBJ1-2
v_gene: TRBV9
CDR3aa: CASSVDFNYGYTF

j_gene: TRBJ2-1
v_gene: TRBV6-4
CDR3aa: CASSVRDSTYNEQFF

j_gene: TRBJ2-1
v_gene: TRBV12-3/TRBV12-4
CDR3aa: CASRRLRNEQFF

j_gene: TRBJ1-2
v_gene: TRBV29-1
CDR3aa: CSVGPRAIRGEGGYTF

j_gene: TRBJ1-3
v_gene: TRBV7-3
CDR3aa: CASSPAVYGDAGNTIYF

j_gene: TRBJ2-3
v_gene: TRBV6-1
CDR3aa: CASSKNRGKTDTQYF

j_gene: TRBJ1-1
v_gene: TRBV29-1
CDR3aa: CSVTLRRGISMNTEAFF

j_gene: TRBJ2-7
v_gene: TRBV10-1
CDR3aa: CASSESPTFDYEQYF

j_gene: TRBJ2-3
v_gene: TRBV6-6
CDR3aa: CASRQLAGTDTQYF

j_gene: TRBJ1-4
v_gene: TRBV20-1
CDR3aa: CSAHADRVWEKLFF

j_gene: TRBJ2-4
v_gene: TRBV24-1
CDR3aa: CATSGQDNIQYF

j_gene: TRBJ2-7
v_gene: TRBV7-8
CDR3aa: CASSHTETGVPYEQYF

j_gene: TRBJ1-5
v_gene: TRBV12-3/TRBV12-4
CDR3aa: CASSNDREGQPQHF

j_gene: TRBJ2-7
v_gene: TRBV6-1
CDR3aa: CASSEGKGTLPRQQYF

j_gene: TRBJ1-3
v_gene: TRBV7-2
CDR3aa: CASSKGGPFYF

j_gene: TRBJ2-7
v_gene: TRBV5-6
CDR3aa: CASSRGRGYEQYF

j_gene: TRBJ2-7
v_gene: TRBV7-9
CDR3aa: CTCSGLAYPYEQYF

j_gene: TRBJ2-5
v_gene: TRBV7-2
CDR3aa: CASSLRVETQYF

j_gene: TRBJ1-6
v_gene: TRBV19
CDR3aa: CASSTRDRGNSPLHF

j_gene: TRBJ1-4
v_gene: TRBV7-2
CDR3aa: CASSLRTGVEKLFF